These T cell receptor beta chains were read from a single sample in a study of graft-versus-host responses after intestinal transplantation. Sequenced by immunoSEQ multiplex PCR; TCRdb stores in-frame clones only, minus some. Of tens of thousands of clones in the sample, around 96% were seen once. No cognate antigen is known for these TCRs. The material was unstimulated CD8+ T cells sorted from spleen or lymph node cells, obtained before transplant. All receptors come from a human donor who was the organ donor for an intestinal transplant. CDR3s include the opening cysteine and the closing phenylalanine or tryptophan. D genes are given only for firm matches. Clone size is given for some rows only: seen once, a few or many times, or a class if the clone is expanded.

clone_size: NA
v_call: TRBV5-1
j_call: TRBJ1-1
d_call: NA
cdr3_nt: TGCGCCAGCAGCTTGGGGAGTGAAGCTTTCTTT
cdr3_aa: CASSLGSEAFF

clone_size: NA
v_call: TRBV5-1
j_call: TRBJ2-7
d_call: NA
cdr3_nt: TGCGCCAGCAGCCCGAGGACAGAATCCTACGAGCAGTACTTC
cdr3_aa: CASSPRTESYEQYF

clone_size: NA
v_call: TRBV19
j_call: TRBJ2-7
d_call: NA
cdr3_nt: TGTGCCAGTAGTATATTTGGGGCCACCTACGAGCAGTACTTC
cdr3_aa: CASSIFGATYEQYF

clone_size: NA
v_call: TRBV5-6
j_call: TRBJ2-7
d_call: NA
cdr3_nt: TGTGCCAGCAGCTTGCGACAGGCCTACGAGCAGTACTTC
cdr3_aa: CASSLRQAYEQYF

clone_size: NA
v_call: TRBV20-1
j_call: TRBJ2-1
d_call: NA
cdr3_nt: TGCAGTGCTAGGAACTACAATGAGCAGTTCTTC
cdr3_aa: CSARNYNEQFF

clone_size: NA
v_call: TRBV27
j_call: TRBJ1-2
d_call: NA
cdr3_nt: TGTGCCAGCAGCCTGACCGGGAACTATGGCTACACCTTC
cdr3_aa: CASSLTGNYGYTF

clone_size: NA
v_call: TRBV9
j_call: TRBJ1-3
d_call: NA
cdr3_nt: TGTGCCAGCAGCGTAGCAGGCTCTGGAAACACCATATATTTT
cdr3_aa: CASSVAGSGNTIYF

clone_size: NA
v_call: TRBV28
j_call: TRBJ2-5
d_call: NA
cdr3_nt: TGTGCCAGCAGTCCTCAGACGGACTGGGCACAAGAGACCCAGTACTTC
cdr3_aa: CASSPQTDWAQETQYF

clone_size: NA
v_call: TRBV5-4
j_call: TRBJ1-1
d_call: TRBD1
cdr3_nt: TGTGCCAGCAGCTTCCGGGACAGCCTGAACACTGAAGCTTTCTTT
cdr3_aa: CASSFRDSLNTEAFF

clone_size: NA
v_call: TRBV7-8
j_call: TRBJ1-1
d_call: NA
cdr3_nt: TGTGCCAGCAGCTCCGAAGGGGCGAACACTGAAGCTTTCTTT
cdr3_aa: CASSSEGANTEAFF

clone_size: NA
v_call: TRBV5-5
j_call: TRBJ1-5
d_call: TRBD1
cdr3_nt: TGTGCCAGCAGCTTACAGGGGAACAACAATCAGCCCCAGCATTTT
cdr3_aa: CASSLQGNNNQPQHF

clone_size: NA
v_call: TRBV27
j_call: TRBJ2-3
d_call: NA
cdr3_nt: TGTGCCAGCAGTTTCATAGGAATAAAATCAACAGGGTATGGCACAGATACGCAGTATTTT
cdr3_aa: CASSFIGIKSTGYGTDTQYF

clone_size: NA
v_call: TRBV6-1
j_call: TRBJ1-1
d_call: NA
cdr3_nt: TGTGCCAGCAGTTCGTTGGGGGGCGGCAATGAAGCTTTCTTT
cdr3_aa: CASSSLGGGNEAFF

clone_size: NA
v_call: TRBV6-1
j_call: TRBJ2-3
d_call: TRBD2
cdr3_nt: TGTGCCAGCAGTGAAATAGCGGGGGGCGCAGATACGCAGTATTTT
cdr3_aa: CASSEIAGGADTQYF

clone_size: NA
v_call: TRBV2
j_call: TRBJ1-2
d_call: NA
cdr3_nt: TGTGCCAGCGGCCAGACCCCTAACTATGGCTACACCTTC
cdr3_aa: CASGQTPNYGYTF

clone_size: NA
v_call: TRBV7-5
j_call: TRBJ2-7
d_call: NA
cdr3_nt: TGTGCCAGAAGCTTAGGTGCGGACAGGGGCTACGAGCAGTACTTC
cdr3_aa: CARSLGADRGYEQYF

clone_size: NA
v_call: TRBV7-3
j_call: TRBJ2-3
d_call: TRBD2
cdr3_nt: TGTGCCAGCAGCCTTAGGGTAGCGGGGCCTGGCACAGATACGCAGTATTTT
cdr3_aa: CASSLRVAGPGTDTQYF

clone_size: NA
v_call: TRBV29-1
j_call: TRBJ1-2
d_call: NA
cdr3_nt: TGCAGCGTTGGGAGTAACTATGGCTACACCTTC
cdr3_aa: CSVGSNYGYTF

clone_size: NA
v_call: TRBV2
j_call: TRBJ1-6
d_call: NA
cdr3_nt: TGTGCCAGCAGTGATCCCCTCGAATCACAGGCACCAGAAATCAATTCACCCCTCCACTTT
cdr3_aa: CASSDPLESQAPEINSPLHF

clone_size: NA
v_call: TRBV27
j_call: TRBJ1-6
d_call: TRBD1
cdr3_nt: TGTGCCAGCAGCAACGACAGGGGGTATTCACCCCTCCACTTT
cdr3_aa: CASSNDRGYSPLHF

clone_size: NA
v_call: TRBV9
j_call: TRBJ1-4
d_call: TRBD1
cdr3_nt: TGTGCCAGCAGCCCCCCGGGACAGAGTAATGAAAAACTGTTTTTT
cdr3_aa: CASSPPGQSNEKLFF

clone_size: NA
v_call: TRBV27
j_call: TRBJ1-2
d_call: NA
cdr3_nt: TGTGCCAGCAGTTCCCTTGCGAGGATTAACTATGGCTACACCTTC
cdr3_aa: CASSSLARINYGYTF

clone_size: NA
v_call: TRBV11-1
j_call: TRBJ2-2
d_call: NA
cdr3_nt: TGTGCCAGCAGCTTAGCTAGCGTGGCAGGGGTCGGGGAGCTGTTTTTT
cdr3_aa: CASSLASVAGVGELFF

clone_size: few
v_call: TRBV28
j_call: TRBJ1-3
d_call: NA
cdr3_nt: TGTGCCAGCAGCTCCCCTAGGCAGGGGGGAAACACCATATATTTT
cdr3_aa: CASSSPRQGGNTIYF

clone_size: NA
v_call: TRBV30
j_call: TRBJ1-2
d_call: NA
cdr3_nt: TGTGCCTGGGACGGGGACTTTAACTATGGCTACACCTTC
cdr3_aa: CAWDGDFNYGYTF

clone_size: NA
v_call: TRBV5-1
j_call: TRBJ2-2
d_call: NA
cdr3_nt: TGCGCCAGCAGCTTTCCGGACTCAACCGGGGAGCTGTTTTTT
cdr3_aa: CASSFPDSTGELFF

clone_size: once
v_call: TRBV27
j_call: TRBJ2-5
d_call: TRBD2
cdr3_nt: TGTGCCAGCAGCGCCAAGCTAGCGGGGGCGGAGGAGACCCAGTACTTC
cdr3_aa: CASSAKLAGAEETQYF